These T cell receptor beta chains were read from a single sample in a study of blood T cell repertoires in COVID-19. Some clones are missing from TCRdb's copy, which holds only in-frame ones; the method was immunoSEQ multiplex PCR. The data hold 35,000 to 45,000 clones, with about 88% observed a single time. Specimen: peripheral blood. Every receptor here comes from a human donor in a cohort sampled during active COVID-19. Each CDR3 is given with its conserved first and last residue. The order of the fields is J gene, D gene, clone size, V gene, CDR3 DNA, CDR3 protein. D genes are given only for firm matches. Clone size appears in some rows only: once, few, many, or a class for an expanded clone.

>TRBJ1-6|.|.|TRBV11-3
TGTGCCAGCAGCCTCAAGCCAGGGTATAATTCACCCCTCCACTTT
CASSLKPGYNSPLHF
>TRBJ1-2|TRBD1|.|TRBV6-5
TGTGCCAGCAGTTACTCGACAGGGAACTATGGCTACACCTTC
CASSYSTGNYGYTF
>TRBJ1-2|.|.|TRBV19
TGTGCCAGTAGTAGGTCCGCAGGGGAATCGGGTGGCTACACCTTC
CASSRSAGESGGYTF
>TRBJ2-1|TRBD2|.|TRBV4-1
TGCGCCAGCAGCCAGCCCCTAGCGGGGGGTAGGAGCTCCTACAATGAGCAGTTCTTC
CASSQPLAGGRSSYNEQFF
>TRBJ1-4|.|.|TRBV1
TGCACCAGCAGCCAAGATCGGACCCATGGGGGCGAGTCTAATGAAAAACTGTTTTTT
CTSSQDRTHGGESNEKLFF
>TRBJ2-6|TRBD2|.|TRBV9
TGTGCCAGCAGCGTAACTAGCGGGGGGGCTAATGGGGCCAACGTCCTGACTTTC
CASSVTSGGANGANVLTF
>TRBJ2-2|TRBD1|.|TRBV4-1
TGCGCCAGCAGCCATCGGGCAGGGGGCACCGGGGAGCTGTTTTTT
CASSHRAGGTGELFF
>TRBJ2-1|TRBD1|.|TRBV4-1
TGCGCCAGCAGCCGATTCGAAGGACAGGGCGCCTACAATGAGCAGTTCTTC
CASSRFEGQGAYNEQFF
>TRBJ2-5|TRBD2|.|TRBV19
TGTGCCAGTAGTGTCGGGACTACAACCCAAGAGACCCAGTACTTC
CASSVGTTTQETQYF
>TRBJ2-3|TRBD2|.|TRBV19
TGTGCCAGTAGTATAGAGAGGACTAGCGGGAAGACAGATACGCAGTATTTT
CASSIERTSGKTDTQYF
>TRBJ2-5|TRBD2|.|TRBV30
TGTGCCTGGAGTGTGGATTTACTAGCGGGGCAAGAGACCCAGTACTTC
CAWSVDLLAGQETQYF
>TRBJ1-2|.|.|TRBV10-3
TGTGCCATCAGTGCCCAGTCTGGTAATAACTATGGCTACACCTTC
CAISAQSGNNYGYTF
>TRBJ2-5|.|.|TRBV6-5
TGTGCCAGCAGCAACGGGGGTACCCAAGAGACCCAGTACTTC
CASSNGGTQETQYF
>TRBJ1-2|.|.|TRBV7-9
TGTGCCAGCAGCCCAATTCCGGGGGGGGCGCAAAACTATGGCTACACCTTC
CASSPIPGGAQNYGYTF
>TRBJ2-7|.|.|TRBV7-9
TGTGCCAGCAGCGATTCCCTAGACTCCTCCTACGAGCAGTACTTC
CASSDSLDSSYEQYF
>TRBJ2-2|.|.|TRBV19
TGTGCCAGTAGTGTGTCCCCGTTGACCGGGGAGCTGTTTTTT
CASSVSPLTGELFF
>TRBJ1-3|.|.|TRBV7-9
TGTGCCAGCCGAACCGAGGGAGGAGGAAACACCATATATTTT
CASRTEGGGNTIYF
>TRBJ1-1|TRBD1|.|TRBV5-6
TGTGCCAGCAGGCGAGACAGGGGCACTGAAGCTTTCTTT
CASRRDRGTEAFF
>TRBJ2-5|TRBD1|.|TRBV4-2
TGTGCCAGCAGCCAAGGAGGGGGCTTCGAGACCCAGTACTTC
CASSQGGGFETQYF
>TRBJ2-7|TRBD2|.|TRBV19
TGTGCCAGTAGTATGAGCGGGGGAGTTTCTTCCGAGCAGTACTTC
CASSMSGGVSSEQYF
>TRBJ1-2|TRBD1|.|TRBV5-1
TGCGCCAGCAGCGGACAGGGGGCAGGTAGTGGCTACACCTTC
CASSGQGAGSGYTF
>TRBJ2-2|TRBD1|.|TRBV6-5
TGTGCCAGCAGTTTTGGGACAGCGAACACCGGGGAGCTGTTTTTT
CASSFGTANTGELFF
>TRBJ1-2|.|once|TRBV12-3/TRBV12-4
TGTGCCAGCAGAGGCGGGTACCATGGCTACACCTTC
CASRGGYHGYTF
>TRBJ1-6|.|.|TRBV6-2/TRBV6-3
TGTGCCAGCAGTTACGGTCGGGGGGCGACGCGTAATTCACCCCTCCACTTT
CASSYGRGATRNSPLHF
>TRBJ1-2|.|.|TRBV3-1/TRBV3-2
TGTGCCAGCAGCCCCAGGGGAAGCTATGGCTACACCTTC
CASSPRGSYGYTF